These T cell receptor beta chains were read from a single sample in a study of regulatory T cells in long-lasting Graves disease. TCRdb independently ran MiXCR on the multiplex PCR reads; one entry per CDR3 protein. The sample records over 200,000 distinct CDR3 sequences, 18% being singletons. These sequences were also reported in another study, on T cells in Graves' hyperthyroidism and ophthalmopathy.

This material consisted of peripheral blood mononuclear cells (PBMCs), taken at new diagnosis, from a patient treated with antithyroid drugs. The receptors come from a woman in her thirties with Graves disease. Both conserved end residues are part of each CDR3. Each record gives: clone size, D gene, V gene, J gene, CDR3 protein, CDR3 DNA. D genes are given only for firm matches. Size is stated for part of the rows, as once, few or many counts, or as a class when the clone is expanded.

abundance: few
d_gene: .
v_gene: TRBV2
j_gene: TRBJ1-2
CDR3aa: CASSALQTGYGYTF
CDR3nt: TGTGCCAGCAGTGCATTACAGACTGGGTATGGCTACACCTTC

abundance: many
d_gene: TRBD1
v_gene: TRBV20-1
j_gene: TRBJ2-7
CDR3aa: CSARPATGIDEQYF
CDR3nt: TGCAGTGCTAGACCCGCGACAGGGATTGACGAGCAGTACTTC

abundance: many
d_gene: .
v_gene: TRBV6-1
j_gene: TRBJ1-5
CDR3aa: CASSKQPQHF
CDR3nt: TGTGCCAGCAGTAAACAGCCCCAGCATTTT

abundance: many
d_gene: .
v_gene: TRBV6-2/TRBV6-3
j_gene: TRBJ2-1
CDR3aa: CASSPPASVSSYNEQFF
CDR3nt: TGTGCCAGCAGTCCCCCCGCGAGCGTGAGCTCCTACAATGAGCAGTTCTTC

abundance: many
d_gene: .
v_gene: TRBV12-3/TRBV12-4
j_gene: TRBJ1-2
CDR3aa: CASSLSAGALGGYTF
CDR3nt: TGTGCCAGCAGTTTAAGCGCAGGGGCCTTAGGTGGCTACACCTTC

abundance: .
d_gene: TRBD2
v_gene: TRBV6-1
j_gene: TRBJ2-7
CDR3aa: CASSPGGKTSSYEQYF
CDR3nt: TGTGCCAGCAGCCCCGGGGGGAAGACGAGCTCCTACGAGCAGTACTTC

abundance: many
d_gene: TRBD2
v_gene: TRBV20-1
j_gene: TRBJ2-3
CDR3aa: CSARAGSGGTDTQYF
CDR3nt: TGCAGTGCTAGAGCGGGTAGCGGGGGCACAGATACGCAGTATTTT

abundance: many
d_gene: TRBD1
v_gene: TRBV4-2
j_gene: TRBJ1-3
CDR3aa: CASSHMDRARSGNTIYF
CDR3nt: TGTGCCAGCAGCCATATGGACAGGGCGAGATCTGGAAACACCATATATTTT

abundance: many
d_gene: TRBD1
v_gene: TRBV2
j_gene: TRBJ1-6
CDR3aa: CASSEVGDSGSPLHF
CDR3nt: TGTGCCAGCAGTGAGGTTGGGGACAGCGGTTCACCCCTCCACTTT

abundance: many
d_gene: .
v_gene: TRBV7-3
j_gene: TRBJ1-2
CDR3aa: CASSSRFQNFSNYGYTF
CDR3nt: TGTGCCAGCAGCTCCCGTTTCCAGAATTTTTCTAACTATGGCTACACCTTC

abundance: many
d_gene: TRBD2
v_gene: TRBV2
j_gene: TRBJ2-5
CDR3aa: CASTRSGGLETQYF
CDR3nt: TGTGCCAGCACAAGAAGCGGGGGTTTAGAGACCCAGTACTTC

abundance: many
d_gene: .
v_gene: TRBV6-2/TRBV6-3
j_gene: TRBJ1-1
CDR3aa: CASSYSMGGNTEAFF
CDR3nt: TGTGCCAGCAGTTACTCGATGGGCGGGAACACTGAAGCTTTCTTT

abundance: many
d_gene: TRBD2
v_gene: TRBV12-3/TRBV12-4
j_gene: TRBJ2-7
CDR3aa: CASSHPTSGVYEQYF
CDR3nt: TGTGCCAGCAGCCATCCGACTAGCGGGGTCTACGAGCAGTACTTC